The 17 T cell receptor beta chains below all came from one sample that was sequenced in a study of control samples from healthy donors and cancer patients. This table comes from immunoSEQ multiplex PCR, and its TCRdb copy is limited to in-frame clones, with some not included. The table records 140,000 to 150,000 clones, more than 90% of them present only once. The material sequenced was blood. The receptors come from a young man in good health.

The CDR3: CASSLYFPTASNSPLHF. CDR3 DNA sequence: TGTGCCAGCAGTTTATATTTCCCGACAGCGAGCAATTCACCCCTCCACTTT. The chain uses TRBV28 and TRBJ1-6; TRBD1 might be the D (5 bases). V lost 1 base to trimming and J lost 7 bases, with 17 bases between them. Germline lookup yields CDR1 MDHEN and CDR2 SYDVKM. The CDR3 contains 17 residues. The full variable domain, rest sourced from reference TRBV28 and TRBJ1-6, is DVKVTQSSRYLVKRTGEKVFLECVQDMDHENMFWYRQDPGLGLRLIYFSYDVKMKEKGDIPEGYSVSREKKERFSLILESASTNQTSMYLCASSLYFPTASNSPLHFGNGTRLTVT.

The chain uses TRBV7-9 and TRBJ2-1; D possibly uses TRBD1 or TRBD2 (7 bases each). Germline V gene lookup returns CDR1 SEHNR and CDR2 FQNEAQ (reference sequence). This CDR3 contains 17 residues. V was cut by 0 bases and J by 7 bases, with 19 bases left in between. The CDR3 sequence is CASSLAAGGARGNEQFF. CDR3 bases: TGTGCCAGCAGCTTAGCCGCAGGGGGGGCCCGGGGAAATGAGCAGTTCTTC.

This clone appeared once. This rearrangement joins TRBV5-1 to TRBJ2-3; D gene unclear. The CDR3 is 14 residues long. With 1 base removed from V and 1 base from J, the gap between germline ends came to 7 bases. CDR1 is SGHRS, CDR2 YFSETQ, per germline. The CDR3 DNA reads as TGCGCCAGCAGCTTGAATTGGCGCACAGATACGCAGTATTTT. Its translation is CASSLNWRTDTQYF.

J is TRBJ2-7 and V is TRBV27; 8 bases agree with TRBD1. The germline V gene encodes CDR1 MNHEY and CDR2 SMNVEV (reference sequence). Losses at the gene ends were 5 bases for V and 7 bases for J; bases not matched to a gene: 10. The CDR3 contains 14 residues. The CDR3 reads CASSPRNRGREQYF. CDR3 sequence (DNA): TGTGCCAGCAGTCCTCGAAACAGGGGGAGAGAGCAGTACTTC.

In DNA form, the CDR3 reads TGCGCCAGCAGCGAGGCGGACAGGGGGCCCCAATACAATGAGCAGTTCTTC. It codes for CASSEADRGPQYNEQFF. V usage is TRBV10-2 and J usage is TRBJ2-1; 11 bases agree with TRBD1. Looked up from germline, CDR1 is WSHSY and CDR2 is SAAADI. The CDR3 runs 17 residues. Trimming took 6 bases from V and 4 from J; bases not matched to a gene: 11.

This sequence joins TRBV2 and TRBJ2-7; a possible D gene is TRBD2 (7 bases). In germline, CDR1 is SNHLY, CDR2 FYNNEI. With 3 bases removed from V and 1 base from J, the gap between germline ends came to 13 bases. The CDR3 runs to 15 residues. The CDR3 loop is CASSERGRSSYEQYF. The CDR3 coding sequence is TGTGCCAGCAGTGAGCGGGGGCGCAGTTCCTACGAGCAGTACTTC.

The gene calls are TRBV2 and TRBJ1-2; possible D gene TRBD1, 5 bases. V lost 3 bases and J 5 bases, leaving 13 bases between the germline ends. The CDR3 loop spans 14 amino acids. From germline, CDR1 is SNHLY and CDR2 FYNNEI. The CDR3 bases are TGTGCCAGCAGTGAGTTGGCAGGGAAATATGGCTACACCTTC. This translates into CASSELAGKYGYTF.

CDR3 DNA: TGCAGCGTGGGCACGAGCTCCTACAATGAGCAGTTCTTC. Encoded protein: CSVGTSSYNEQFF. The chain links TRBV29-1 to TRBJ2-1, with D unresolved. Germline CDR1 and CDR2: SQVTM and ANQGSEA. With 6 bases removed from V and 0 bases from J, the gap between germline ends came to 9 bases. The CDR3 extends over 13 amino acids.

The chain joins TRBV19 to TRBJ2-6; D not resolved. CDR3 size: 15 residues. CDR1 and CDR2 (germline): LNHDA, SQIVND (reference sequence). V was cut by 1 base and J by 0 bases, with 4 bases left in between. CDR3 region: CASSIGISGANVLTF. As DNA, the CDR3 is TGTGCCAGTAGTATAGGGATCTCTGGGGCCAACGTCCTGACTTTC.

The gene calls are TRBV27 and TRBJ2-6, with no clear D. This CDR3 has 13 amino acids. Germline V CDR1 and CDR2: MNHEY, SMNVEV (reference sequence). V was shortened by 6 bases and J by 4 bases, with 7 bases between the two germline ends. The CDR3 sequence: CASRGTGANVLTF. In nucleotides, the CDR3 is TGTGCCAGCAGGGGTACAGGGGCCAACGTCCTGACTTTC.

This sequence joins TRBV7-2 and TRBJ2-1; TRBD2 matches at 8 bases. This CDR3 has 17 amino acids. CDR1 is SGHTA and CDR2 is FQGNSA in the germline V gene. Trimming removed 0 bases from V and 2 bases from J; junction bases left unmatched: 6. The CDR3 here is CASSLAVGGGTYNEQFF. CDR3 DNA sequence: TGTGCCAGCAGCTTAGCGGTTGGCGGGGGGACCTACAATGAGCAGTTCTTC.

The V and J genes are TRBV24-1 and TRBJ2-3; D perhaps matches TRBD1 (6 bases). Per the germline V gene, CDR1 is KGHDR and CDR2 is SFDVKD. The V end lost 3 bases, the J end lost 4 bases, and 7 bases lay between the germline ends. The CDR3 length is 13 residues. The CDR3 DNA reads as TGTGCCACCAGTGATACAGGGCCAGATACGCAGTATTTT. It is translated as CATSDTGPDTQYF.

The chain links TRBV4-2 to TRBJ2-2; TRBD2 matches at 16 bases. Germline V CDR1 and CDR2: LGHNA, YNFKEQ. Trimming cost V 3 bases and J 0 bases; bases outside gene matches: 1. CDR3 length: 18 residues. For the CDR3, the DNA is TGTGCCAGCAGCCATGGGACTAGCGGGGGGGCGAACACCGGGGAGCTGTTTTTT. This gives the protein CASSHGTSGGANTGELFF.

V is TRBV3-1 (or the pseudogene TRBV3-2) and J is TRBJ1-1; TRBD1 is a possible D gene (5 bases). Per the germline V gene, CDR1 is LGHDT and CDR2 is YNNKEL (reference sequence). Trimming took 1 base from V and 5 from J, leaving 11 bases between them. CDR3 size: 14 residues. CDR3 residues: CASSQARGRTEAFF. In DNA form, the CDR3 reads TGTGCCAGCAGCCAAGCGCGGGGGAGGACTGAAGCTTTCTTT.

The chain combines TRBV6-7 with TRBJ2-7; 9 bases fit TRBD1. TRBV6-7 is identified as an open reading frame with a role that is uncertain. This CDR3 contains 14 residues. The ends lost 0 bases at V and 3 bases at J; junction bases unmatched: 0. In DNA form, the CDR3 reads TGTGCCAGCAGTTACTCGGGACAGGGCTACGAGCAGTACTTC. It encodes CASSYSGQGYEQYF.

V and J are TRBV7-9 and TRBJ2-2, with 10 bases matching TRBD1. The germline V gene has CDR1 SEHNR and CDR2 FQNEAQ (reference sequence). Losses at the gene ends were 5 bases for V and 1 base for J; bases not matched to a gene: 10. The CDR3 has 18 amino acids. The DNA of the CDR3 is TGTGCCAGCAGCCTCCCCCGGGACAGGGGATTGAACACCGGGGAGCTGTTTTTT. This codes for CASSLPRDRGLNTGELFF.

This sequence joins TRBV6-5 and TRBJ1-2; no definite D call. Germline values: CDR1 MNHEY, CDR2 SVGAGI. The CDR3 sequence is 14 residues long. Trimming took 2 bases from V and 7 from J, leaving 14 bases between them. CDR3 nucleotide sequence: TGTGCCAGCAGTTACCTTTCCGGATTAAGTGGCTACACCTTC. This translates into CASSYLSGLSGYTF.